Here is one T cell receptor (beta chain) with its context. Random hexamers primed reverse transcription of 0.5 to 1 ug RNA. TCRdb used MiXCR to reprocess the immunoSEQ multiplex PCR reads, holding one entry per CDR3 protein. This table has around 150,000 distinct CDR3 sequences, just over 90% appearing once. This sample was included in a study of CD8 T cells in Susac syndrome. This CDR3 has 13 residues. The germline CDR1 and CDR2 sequences are LGHDT and YNNKEL (reference sequence). V dropped 4 bases and J dropped 4 bases, with 10 bases sitting between them. Matched for age and sex, the controls were healthy donors. TEMRA cells were FACS-enriched, while CD8+ and CD4+ T cells were negatively isolated.

Input material: CD4+ T cells from PBMCs. The chain couples TRBV3-1 to TRBJ1-1; D is uncertain. This clonotype was sampled from a human donor in good health. This CDR3 reads CASSPPGLTEAFF. In nucleotides, the CDR3 is TGTGCCAGCAGCCCCCCCGGGCTCACTGAAGCTTTCTTT.